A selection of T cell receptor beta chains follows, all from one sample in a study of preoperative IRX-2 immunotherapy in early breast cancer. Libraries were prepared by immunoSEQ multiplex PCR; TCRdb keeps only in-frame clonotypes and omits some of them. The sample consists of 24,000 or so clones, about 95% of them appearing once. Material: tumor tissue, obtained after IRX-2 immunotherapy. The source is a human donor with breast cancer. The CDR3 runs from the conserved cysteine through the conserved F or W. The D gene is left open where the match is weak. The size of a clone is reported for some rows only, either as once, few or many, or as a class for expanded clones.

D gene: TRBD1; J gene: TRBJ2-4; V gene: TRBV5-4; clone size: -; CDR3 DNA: TGTGCCAGCAGCCACGGGACAGTCCACTTC; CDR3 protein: CASSHGTVHF
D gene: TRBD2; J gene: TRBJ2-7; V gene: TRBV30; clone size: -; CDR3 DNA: TGTGCCTGGAGTGTACAGGGACTAGCGCGCTACGAGCAGTACTTC; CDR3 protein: CAWSVQGLARYEQYF
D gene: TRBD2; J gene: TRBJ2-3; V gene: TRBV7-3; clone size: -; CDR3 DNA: TGTGCCAGCCTAGCGGTCACAGATACGCAGTATTTT; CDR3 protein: CASLAVTDTQYF
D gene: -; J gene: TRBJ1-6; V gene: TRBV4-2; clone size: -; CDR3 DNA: TGTGCCAGCAGCCAAGATCACGGGGTCTCTGTGTCCTATAATTCACCCCTCCACTTT; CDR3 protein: CASSQDHGVSVSYNSPLHF
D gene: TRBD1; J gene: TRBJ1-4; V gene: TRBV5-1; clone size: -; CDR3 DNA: TGCGCCAGCAGCTTGCCGGGACAGGGAGGAGATGAAAAACTGTTTTTT; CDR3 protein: CASSLPGQGGDEKLFF
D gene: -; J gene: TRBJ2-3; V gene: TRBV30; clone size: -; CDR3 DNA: TGTGCCTGGAGTCCTTCGGGGGCTTTAAGAGGCACAGATACGCAGTATTTT; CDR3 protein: CAWSPSGALRGTDTQYF
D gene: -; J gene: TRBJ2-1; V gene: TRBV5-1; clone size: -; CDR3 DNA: TGCGCCAGCAGCTTGACCATAGGGGGGGGCACGTTCTTC; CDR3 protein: CASSLTIGGGTFF
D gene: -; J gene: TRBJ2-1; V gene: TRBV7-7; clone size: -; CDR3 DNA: TGTGCTAGCAGCTCGGGACTAGTCGGCAGGGGGAATGAGCAGTTCTTC; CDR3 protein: CASSSGLVGRGNEQFF
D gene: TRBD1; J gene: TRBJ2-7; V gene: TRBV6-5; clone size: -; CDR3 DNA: TGTGCCAGCAGTCGGCCGGGACAGGGCTCCTACGAGCAGTACTTC; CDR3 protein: CASSRPGQGSYEQYF
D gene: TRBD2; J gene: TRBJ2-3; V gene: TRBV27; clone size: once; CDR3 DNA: TGTGCCAGCAGCCCCGGGGGGTTCCCAGATACGCAGTATTTT; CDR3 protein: CASSPGGFPDTQYF
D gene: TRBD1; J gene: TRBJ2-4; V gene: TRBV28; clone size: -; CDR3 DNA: TGTGCCAGCAGATCCCCCGGGACAGGACGGATTCAGTACTTC; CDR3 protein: CASRSPGTGRIQYF
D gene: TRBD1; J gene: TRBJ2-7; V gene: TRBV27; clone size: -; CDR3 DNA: TGTGCCAGCAGTTTATATGGGTTAGGACAGGGTCGGCTCGAGCAGTACTTC; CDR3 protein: CASSLYGLGQGRLEQYF
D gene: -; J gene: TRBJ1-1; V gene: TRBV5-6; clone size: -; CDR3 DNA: TGTGCCAGCAGCTGGGGGGTGGACACCGGAAACACTGAAGCTTTCTTT; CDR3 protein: CASSWGVDTGNTEAFF
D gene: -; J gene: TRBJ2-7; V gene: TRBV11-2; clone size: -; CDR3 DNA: TGTGCCAGCAGCCACTACTACGAGCAGTACTTC; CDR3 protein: CASSHYYEQYF
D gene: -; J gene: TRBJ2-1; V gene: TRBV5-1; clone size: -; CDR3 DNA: TGCGCCAGCAGCTTGGCCAATGAGCAGTTCTTC; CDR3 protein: CASSLANEQFF
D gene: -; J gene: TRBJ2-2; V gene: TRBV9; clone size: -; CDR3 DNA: TGTGCCAGCAGCGTAGGGACAGTTAACACCGGGGAGCTGTTTTTT; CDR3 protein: CASSVGTVNTGELFF
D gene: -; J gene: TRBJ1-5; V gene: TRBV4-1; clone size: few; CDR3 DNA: TGCGCCAGCAGCCAAGATAATTGGAATAGCAATCAGCCCCAGCATTTT; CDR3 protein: CASSQDNWNSNQPQHF
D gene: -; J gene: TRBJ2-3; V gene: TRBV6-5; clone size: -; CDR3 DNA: TGTGCCAGCAGTTTACAGTTGTGGGGAAGCACAGATACGCAGTATTTT; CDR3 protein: CASSLQLWGSTDTQYF
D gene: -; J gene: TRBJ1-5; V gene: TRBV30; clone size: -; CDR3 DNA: TGTGCCTGGAGTGGAGGGAATAGCAATCAGCCCCAGCATTTT; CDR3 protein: CAWSGGNSNQPQHF
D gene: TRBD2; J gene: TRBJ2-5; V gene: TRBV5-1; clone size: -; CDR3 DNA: TGCGCCAGCAGTCCCGGACTAGCGGGGGGAGGGCACCAAGAGACCCAGTACTTC; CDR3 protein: CASSPGLAGGGHQETQYF
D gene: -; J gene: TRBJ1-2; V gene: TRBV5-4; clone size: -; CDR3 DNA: TGTGCCAGCAGCCTATCCGGGGGGGGCTCTAACTATGGCTACACCTTC; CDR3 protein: CASSLSGGGSNYGYTF
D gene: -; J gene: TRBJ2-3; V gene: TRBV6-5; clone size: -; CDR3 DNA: TGTGCCAGCAGGGGATGGGGGGCAGATACGCAGTATTTT; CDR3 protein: CASRGWGADTQYF
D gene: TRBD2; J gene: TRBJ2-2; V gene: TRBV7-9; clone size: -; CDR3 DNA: TGTGCCAGCAGCTTGGGTCTAGCGGCCCAGAACACCGGGGAGCTGTTTTTT; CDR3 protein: CASSLGLAAQNTGELFF
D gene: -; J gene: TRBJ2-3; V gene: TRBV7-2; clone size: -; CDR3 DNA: TGTGCCAGCAGTCTACTAGCTACTTCAGATACGCAGTATTTT; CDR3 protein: CASSLLATSDTQYF
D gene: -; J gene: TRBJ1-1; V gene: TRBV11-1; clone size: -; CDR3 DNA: TGTGCCAGCAGCTTGACAGAGAACACTGAAGCTTTCTTT; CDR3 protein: CASSLTENTEAFF
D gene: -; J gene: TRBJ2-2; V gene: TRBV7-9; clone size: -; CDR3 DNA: TGTGCCATCCAGGGGGAGGTGATAAACACCGGGGAGCTGTTTTTT; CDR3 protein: CAIQGEVINTGELFF